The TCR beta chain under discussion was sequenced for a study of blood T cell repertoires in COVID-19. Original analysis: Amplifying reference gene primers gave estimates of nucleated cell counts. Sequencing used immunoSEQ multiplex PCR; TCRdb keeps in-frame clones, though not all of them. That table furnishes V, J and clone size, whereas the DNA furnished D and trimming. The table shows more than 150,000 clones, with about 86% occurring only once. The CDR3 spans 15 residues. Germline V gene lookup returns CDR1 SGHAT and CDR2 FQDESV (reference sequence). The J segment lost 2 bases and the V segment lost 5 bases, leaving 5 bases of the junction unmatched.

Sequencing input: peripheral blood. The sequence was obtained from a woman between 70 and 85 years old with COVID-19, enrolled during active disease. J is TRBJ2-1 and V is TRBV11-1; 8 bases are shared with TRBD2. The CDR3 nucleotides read TGTGCCAGCAGCCCGATAGCGGGAACCTACAATGAGCAGTTCTTC. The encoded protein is CASSPIAGTYNEQFF.